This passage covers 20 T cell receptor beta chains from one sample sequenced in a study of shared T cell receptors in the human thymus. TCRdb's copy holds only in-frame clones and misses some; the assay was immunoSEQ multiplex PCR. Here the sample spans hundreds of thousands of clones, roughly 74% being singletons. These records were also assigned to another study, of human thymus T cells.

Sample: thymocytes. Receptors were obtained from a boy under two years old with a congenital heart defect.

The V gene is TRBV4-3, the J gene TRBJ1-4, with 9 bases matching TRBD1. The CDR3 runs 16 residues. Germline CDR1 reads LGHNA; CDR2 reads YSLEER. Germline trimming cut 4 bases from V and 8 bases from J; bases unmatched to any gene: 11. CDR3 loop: CASSRQPGQGQEKLFF. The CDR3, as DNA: TGCGCCAGCAGCCGGCAACCGGGACAGGGACAAGAAAAACTGTTTTTT.

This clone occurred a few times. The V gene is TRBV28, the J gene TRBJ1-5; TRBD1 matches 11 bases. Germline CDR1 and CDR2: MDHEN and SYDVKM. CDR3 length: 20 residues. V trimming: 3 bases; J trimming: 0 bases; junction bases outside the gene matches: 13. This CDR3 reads CASSFHPGQGARDSNQPQHF. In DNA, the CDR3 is TGTGCCAGCAGTTTCCATCCTGGACAGGGGGCGCGGGATAGCAATCAGCCCCAGCATTTT.

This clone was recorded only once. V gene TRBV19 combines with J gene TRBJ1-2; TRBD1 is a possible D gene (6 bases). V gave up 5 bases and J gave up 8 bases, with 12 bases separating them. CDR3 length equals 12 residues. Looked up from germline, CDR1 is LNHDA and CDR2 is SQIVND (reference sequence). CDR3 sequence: CASSGTPVGYTF. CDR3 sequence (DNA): TGTGCCAGTAGTGGGACACCGGTCGGCTACACCTTC.

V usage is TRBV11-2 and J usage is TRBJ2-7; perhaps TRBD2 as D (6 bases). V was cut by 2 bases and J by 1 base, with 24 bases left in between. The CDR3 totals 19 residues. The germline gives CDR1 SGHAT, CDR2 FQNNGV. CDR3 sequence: CASSLPSPGTVAVSYEQYF. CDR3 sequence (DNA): TGTGCCAGCAGCTTACCCAGTCCCGGGACTGTTGCGGTATCCTACGAGCAGTACTTC.

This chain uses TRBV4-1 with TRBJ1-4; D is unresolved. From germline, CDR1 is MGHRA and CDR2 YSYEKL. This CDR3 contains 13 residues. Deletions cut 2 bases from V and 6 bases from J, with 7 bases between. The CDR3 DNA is TGCGCCAGCAGCCAAAGCCAGGATGAAAAACTGTTTTTT. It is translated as CASSQSQDEKLFF.

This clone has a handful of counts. This CDR3 reads CASSARGGLAGVGTGELFF. Here the CDR3 DNA reads TGTGCCAGCAGCGCCAGGGGAGGGCTAGCGGGAGTAGGGACCGGGGAGCTGTTTTTT. The rearrangement joins TRBV9 to TRBJ2-2, with TRBD2 matching 10 bases. Germline-derived CDR1 and CDR2 are SGDLS and YYNGEE. The length of the CDR3 is 19 residues. V trimming: 3 bases; J trimming: 5 bases; junction bases outside the gene matches: 16.

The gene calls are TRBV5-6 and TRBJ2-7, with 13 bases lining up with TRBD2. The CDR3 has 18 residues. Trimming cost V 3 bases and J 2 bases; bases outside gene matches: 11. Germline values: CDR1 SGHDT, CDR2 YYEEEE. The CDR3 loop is CASSWTPGLAGRTYEQYF. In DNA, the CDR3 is TGTGCCAGCAGCTGGACCCCGGGACTAGCGGGACGTACCTACGAGCAGTACTTC.

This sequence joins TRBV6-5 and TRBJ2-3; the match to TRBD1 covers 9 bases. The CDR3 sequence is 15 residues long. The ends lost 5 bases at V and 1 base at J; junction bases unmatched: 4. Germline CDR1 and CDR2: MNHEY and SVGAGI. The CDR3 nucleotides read TGTGCCAGCAGTCTACAGGGGGCTTGCACAGATACGCAGTATTTT. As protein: CASSLQGACTDTQYF.

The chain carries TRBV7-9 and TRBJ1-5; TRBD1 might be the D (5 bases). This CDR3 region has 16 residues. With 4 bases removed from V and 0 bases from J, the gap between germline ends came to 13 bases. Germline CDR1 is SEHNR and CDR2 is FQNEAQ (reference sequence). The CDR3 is CASSSRQTHSNQPQHF. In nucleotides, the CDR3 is TGTGCCAGCAGCTCCCGACAGACTCATAGCAATCAGCCCCAGCATTTT.

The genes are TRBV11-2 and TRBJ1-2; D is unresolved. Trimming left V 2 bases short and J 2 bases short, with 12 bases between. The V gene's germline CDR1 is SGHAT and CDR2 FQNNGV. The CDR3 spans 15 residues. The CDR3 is CASSLLAGRNYGYTF. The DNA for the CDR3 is TGTGCCAGCAGCTTACTAGCCGGGCGGAACTATGGCTACACCTTC.

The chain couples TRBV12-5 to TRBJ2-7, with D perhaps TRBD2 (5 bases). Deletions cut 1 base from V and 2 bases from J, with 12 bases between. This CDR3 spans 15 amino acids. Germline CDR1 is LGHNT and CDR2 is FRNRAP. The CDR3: CASGLDQAAAYEQYF. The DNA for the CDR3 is TGTGCTAGTGGTTTGGATCAAGCGGCCGCCTACGAGCAGTACTTC.

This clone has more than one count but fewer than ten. CDR3 protein: CASSANPPNAETQYF. In DNA form, the CDR3 reads TGTGCCAGCAGCGCAAATCCCCCGAACGCGGAGACCCAGTACTTC. The rearrangement uses TRBV7-9 and TRBJ2-5; D call uncertain. CDR1 is SEHNR, CDR2 FQNEAQ, per germline (reference sequence). The CDR3 consists of 15 residues. Trimming shortened V by 5 bases and J by 5 bases, and 18 bases separated the two germline ends.

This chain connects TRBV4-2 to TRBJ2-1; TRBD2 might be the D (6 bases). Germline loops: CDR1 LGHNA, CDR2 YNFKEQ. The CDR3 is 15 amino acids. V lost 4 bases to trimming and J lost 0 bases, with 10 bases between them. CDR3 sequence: CASSRGLNSYNEQFF. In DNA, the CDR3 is TGTGCCAGCAGCCGCGGACTAAACTCCTACAATGAGCAGTTCTTC.

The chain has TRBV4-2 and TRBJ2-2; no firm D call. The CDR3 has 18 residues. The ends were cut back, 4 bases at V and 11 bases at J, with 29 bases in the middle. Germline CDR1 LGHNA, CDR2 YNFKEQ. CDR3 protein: CASSPPRDLNLSHPELFF. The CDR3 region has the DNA TGTGCCAGCAGCCCCCCCCGAGACTTAAATCTGTCGCACCCTGAGCTGTTTTTT.

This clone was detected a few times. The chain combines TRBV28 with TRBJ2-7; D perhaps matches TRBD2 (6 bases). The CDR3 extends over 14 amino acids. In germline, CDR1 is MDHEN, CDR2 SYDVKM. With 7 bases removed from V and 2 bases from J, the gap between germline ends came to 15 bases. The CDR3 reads CASTRPREAYEQYF. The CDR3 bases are TGTGCCAGCACCAGACCGAGGGAGGCCTACGAGCAGTACTTC.

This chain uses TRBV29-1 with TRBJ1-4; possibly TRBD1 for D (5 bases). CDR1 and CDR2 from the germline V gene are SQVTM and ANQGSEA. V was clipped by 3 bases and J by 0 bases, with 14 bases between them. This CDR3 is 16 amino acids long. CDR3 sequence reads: CSVEGGDLATNEKLFF. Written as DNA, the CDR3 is TGCAGCGTTGAGGGGGGGGACCTTGCAACTAATGAAAAACTGTTTTTT.

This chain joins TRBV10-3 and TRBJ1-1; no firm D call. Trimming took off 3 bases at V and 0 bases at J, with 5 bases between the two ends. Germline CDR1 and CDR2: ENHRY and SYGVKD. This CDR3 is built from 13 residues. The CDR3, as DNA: TGTGCCATCAGTGATCAGATGAACACTGAAGCTTTCTTT. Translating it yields CAISDQMNTEAFF.

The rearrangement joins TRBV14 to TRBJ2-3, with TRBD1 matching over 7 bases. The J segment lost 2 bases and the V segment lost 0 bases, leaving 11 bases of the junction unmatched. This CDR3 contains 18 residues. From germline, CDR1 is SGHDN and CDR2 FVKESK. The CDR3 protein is CASSQEGYRGPFTDTQYF. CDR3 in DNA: TGTGCCAGCAGCCAAGAAGGGTACAGGGGCCCCTTCACAGATACGCAGTATTTT.

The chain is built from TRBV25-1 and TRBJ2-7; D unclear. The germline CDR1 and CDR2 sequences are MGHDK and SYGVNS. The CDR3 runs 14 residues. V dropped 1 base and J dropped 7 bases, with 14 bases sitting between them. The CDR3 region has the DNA TGTGCCAGCAGTGAATCTGACGACTTCTGGGAGCAGTACTTC. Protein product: CASSESDDFWEQYF.

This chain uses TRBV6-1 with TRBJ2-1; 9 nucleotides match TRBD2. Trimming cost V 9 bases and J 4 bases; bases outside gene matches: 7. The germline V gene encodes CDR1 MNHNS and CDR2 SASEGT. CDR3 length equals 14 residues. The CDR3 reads CASGTSSWYNEQFF. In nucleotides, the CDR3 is TGTGCCAGTGGGACTAGCAGCTGGTACAATGAGCAGTTCTTC.